These 10 T cell receptor beta chains were all obtained from the same sample, sequenced in a study of blood T cell repertoires in COVID-19. Produced via immunoSEQ multiplex PCR; TCRdb's table is partial and in-frame only. The data hold 65,000 or so clones, with 65% to 85% observed a single time. Input material: PBMCs or T cells enriched from blood (not recorded which). Source of these receptors: a woman aged 60 to 75 who had been exposed to COVID-19.

The chain links TRBV6-5 to TRBJ1-2, with TRBD1 matching over 9 bases. Trimming took 0 bases from V and 7 from J; bases not matched to a gene: 9. CDR1 MNHEY and CDR2 SVGAGI come from the germline V gene. The CDR3 is made up of 16 amino acids. CDR3 protein: CASSYSGTGLMRGYTF. The CDR3 nucleotides read TGTGCCAGCAGTTACTCAGGGACAGGGCTTATGCGTGGCTACACCTTC.

The J gene is TRBJ2-1, the V gene TRBV15; TRBD2 aligns across 8 bases. This CDR3 spans 15 amino acids. Germline V gene sequence: CDR1 LNHNV, CDR2 YYDKDF (reference sequence). The ends lost 0 bases at V and 7 bases at J; junction bases unmatched: 5. The CDR3 DNA follows: TGTGCCACCAGCAGAGATTCCCGGGGGGGGAATGAGCAGTTCTTC. It codes for CATSRDSRGGNEQFF.

V and J are TRBV6-2 or TRBV6-3 and TRBJ2-7, with TRBD1 identical over 7 bases. Germline V gives CDR1 MNHEY, CDR2 SVGEGT. The CDR3 runs 15 residues. V lost 5 bases, J lost 3 bases, and 10 bases stayed unmatched. The CDR3 nucleotides are TGTGCCAGCAGTCAACGACAGGGTATGGGCTACGAGCAGTACTTC. Translating gives CASSQRQGMGYEQYF.

This chain uses TRBV2 with TRBJ1-4; 7 bases agree with TRBD1. The trim removed 4 bases at V and 8 bases at J, leaving 4 bases unmatched. In germline, CDR1 is SNHLY, CDR2 FYNNEI. The CDR3 has 13 amino acids. The CDR3 is CASSVTGREKLFF. For the CDR3, the DNA is TGTGCCAGCAGTGTGACAGGGCGAGAAAAACTGTTTTTT. Based on the CDR3 plus reference TRBV2 and TRBJ1-4, the full variable domain is EPEVTQTPSHQVTQMGQEVILRCVPISNHLYFYWYRQILGQKVEFLVSFYNNEISEKSEIFDDQFSVERPDGSNFTLKIRSTKLEDSAMYFCASSVTGREKLFFGSGTQLSVL.

The rearrangement uses TRBV30 and TRBJ2-2; 9 positions match TRBD2. The CDR3 totals 18 residues. CDR1 is GTSNPN and CDR2 is SVGIG in the germline V gene (reference sequence). Unmatched junction bases numbered 9, after V lost 0 bases and J lost 1 base. The CDR3 reads CAWSVLLAGPMNTGELFF. CDR3 DNA sequence: TGTGCCTGGAGTGTACTTCTAGCGGGACCGATGAACACCGGGGAGCTGTTTTTT.

The chain links TRBV13 to TRBJ2-7, with TRBD1 matching over 8 bases. Germline lookup yields CDR1 PRHDT and CDR2 FYEKMQ (reference sequence). With 0 bases clipped from V and 5 bases from J, the junction kept 3 bases outside the gene matches. This CDR3 is 14 amino acids long. In DNA, the CDR3 is TGTGCCAGCAGCTTAGGTGGACAGGGACACGAGCAGTACTTC. This translates into CASSLGGQGHEQYF.

The chain employs TRBV28 and TRBJ1-5, with D tentatively TRBD1 (5 bases). This CDR3 has 15 residues. The V end was cut by 2 bases, the J end by 6 bases, with 14 bases between. Germline V CDR1 and CDR2: MDHEN, SYDVKM. As DNA, the CDR3 is TGTGCCAGCAGTTTAGTAGCGGAGAGGGGTCAGCCCCAGCATTTT. This gives the protein CASSLVAERGQPQHF.

The gene calls are TRBV15 and TRBJ2-1; 10 bases line up with TRBD2. The CDR3 totals 17 residues. Losses at the gene ends were 0 bases for V and 0 bases for J; bases not matched to a gene: 2. Per germline, CDR1 LNHNV and CDR2 YYDKDF (reference sequence). The CDR3 DNA reads TGTGCCACCAGCAGAGAGCTAGCGGGAGCCTCCTACAATGAGCAGTTCTTC. Amino acid sequence: CATSRELAGASYNEQFF.

The chain is built from TRBV29-1 and TRBJ1-2; possible D gene TRBD1, 6 bases. The CDR3 totals 13 residues. The ends were cut back, 0 bases at V and 6 bases at J, with 11 bases in the middle. Germline CDR1 SQVTM, CDR2 ANQGSEA. This CDR3 reads CSVEEQGLDGYTF. The CDR3 nucleotides read TGCAGCGTTGAAGAACAGGGCTTGGATGGCTACACCTTC.

This clone was recorded many times. This sequence joins TRBV18 and TRBJ1-2; 7 bases line up with TRBD1. The germline V gene encodes CDR1 KGHSH and CDR2 LQKENI. The CDR3 consists of 17 residues. J gave up 0 bases and V 4 bases, and 11 bases lay outside the gene matches. In DNA, the CDR3 is TGTGCCAGCTCACTGGGACAGACCCAACGTTCTAACTATGGCTACACCTTC. It codes for CASSLGQTQRSNYGYTF.